The clone carrying this TCR beta chain has a count of ten or more. This entry is derived from a study of human T cells and chemical hapten exposure. Described time point: patch test 1, 2 weeks after DPC sensitization. The treatment here: therapeutic diphenylcyclopropenone sensitization with weekly scalp DPC. Before extraction, the whole blood was not fractionated, and total RNA was taken from it. Library construction involved attaching unique molecular identifiers to individual cDNA molecules, which allowed quantitative, reproducible TCR counting. One entry per CDR3 protein, called by TCRdb with MiXCR from the RACE reads. This table has about 360,000 distinct CDR3 sequences, around 6.9% appearing once. Trimming at V came to 7 bases and at J to 6 bases, leaving 16 bases not matched to a gene. The germline V gene encodes CDR1 MDHEN and CDR2 SYDVKM. The CDR3 runs 17 residues.

The sequences come from whole blood, collected in connection with sensitization to the hapten diphenylcyclopropenone (DPC). This chain uses TRBV28 with TRBJ1-5; 9 bases are shared with TRBD1. This receptor was taken from a young woman with alopecia areata. Some clones in this sample may be carry-over from other donors' samples. The CDR3 reads CASTVGQGGRTGQPQHF. In DNA form, the CDR3 reads TGTGCCAGCACCGTGGGACAGGGAGGGCGTACAGGTCAGCCCCAGCATTTT.